One TCR beta chain is described in this entry. Its antigen is undetermined. The data derive from a study of cytomegalovirus exposure and HLA in healthy donors. Whole-study context: Among about 200 million T cells, an earlier analysis found 90 million to 130 million unique TCR beta sequences. Unique TCRs numbering roughly 85 million, obtained from HLA-typed donors, made up an early data release. Whole-study findings and limits: Because they were indistinguishable, some V segments, including TRBV6-2 and TRBV6-3, were excluded. According to an earlier analysis, most TCR beta V segments yielded productive rearrangements about 87% or about 30% of the time.

The PCR ran on 60 Vbeta and 13 Jbeta primers. Clones were sequenced by immunoSEQ multiplex PCR, and TCRdb holds only the in-frame ones, with some missing. This sample carries approximately 95,000 clones, around 75% of them seen once, and the ten largest clones take around 9.9%. Germline CDR1 SGHTA, CDR2 FQGNSA. Trimming removed 1 base from V and 2 bases from J, with 9 bases in between. The length of the CDR3 is 14 residues. The source material was PBMCs. This chain uses TRBV7-2 with TRBJ2-7, with no clear D. The origin of this receptor is a man between 18 and 29 years old in good health and CMV-seropositive. The CDR3 here is CASSLVPSPYEQYF. For the CDR3, the DNA is TGTGCCAGCAGCTTAGTTCCGAGCCCCTACGAGCAGTACTTC.